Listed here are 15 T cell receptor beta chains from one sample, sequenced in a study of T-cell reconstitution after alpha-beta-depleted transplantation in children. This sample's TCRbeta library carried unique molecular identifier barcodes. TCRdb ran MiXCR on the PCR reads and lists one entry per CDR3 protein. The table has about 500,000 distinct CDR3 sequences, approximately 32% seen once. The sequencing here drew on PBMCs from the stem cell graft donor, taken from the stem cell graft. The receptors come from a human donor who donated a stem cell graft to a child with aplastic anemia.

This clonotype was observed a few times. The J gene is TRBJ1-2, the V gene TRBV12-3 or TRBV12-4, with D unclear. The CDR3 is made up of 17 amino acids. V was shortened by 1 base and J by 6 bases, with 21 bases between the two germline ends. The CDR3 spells CASSLVGLWAGGDGYTF. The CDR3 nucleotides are TGTGCCAGCAGTTTAGTTGGCCTTTGGGCGGGAGGAGATGGCTACACCTTC.

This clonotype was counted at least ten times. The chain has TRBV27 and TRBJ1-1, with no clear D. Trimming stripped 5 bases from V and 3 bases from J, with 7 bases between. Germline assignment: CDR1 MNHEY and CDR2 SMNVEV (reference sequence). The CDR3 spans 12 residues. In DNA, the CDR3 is TGTGCCAGCAGTCCTGGGGACACTGAAGCTTTCTTT. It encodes CASSPGDTEAFF.

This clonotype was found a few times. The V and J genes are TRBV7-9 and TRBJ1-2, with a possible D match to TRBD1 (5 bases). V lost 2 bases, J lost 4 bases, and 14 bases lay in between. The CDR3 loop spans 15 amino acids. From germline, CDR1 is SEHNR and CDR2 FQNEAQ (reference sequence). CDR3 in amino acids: CASSLLAGTGYGYTF. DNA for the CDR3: TGTGCCAGCAGCTTACTGGCTGGGACGGGCTATGGCTACACCTTC.

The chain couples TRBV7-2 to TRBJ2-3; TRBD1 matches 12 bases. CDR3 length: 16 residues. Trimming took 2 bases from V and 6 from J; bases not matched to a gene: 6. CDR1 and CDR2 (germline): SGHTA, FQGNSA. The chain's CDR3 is CASSLLPGQGADTQYF. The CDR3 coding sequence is TGTGCCAGCAGCTTATTACCGGGACAGGGGGCCGATACGCAGTATTTT.

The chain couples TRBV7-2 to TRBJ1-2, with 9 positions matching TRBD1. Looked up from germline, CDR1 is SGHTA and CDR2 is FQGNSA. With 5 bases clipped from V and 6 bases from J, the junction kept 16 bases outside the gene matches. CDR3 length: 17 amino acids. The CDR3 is CASSAVGTGYPLDGYTF. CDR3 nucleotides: TGTGCCAGCAGCGCGGTAGGGACAGGGTACCCCCTGGATGGCTACACCTTC.

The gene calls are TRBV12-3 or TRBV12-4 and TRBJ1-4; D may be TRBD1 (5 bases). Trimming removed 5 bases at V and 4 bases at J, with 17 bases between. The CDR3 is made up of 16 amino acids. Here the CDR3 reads CASSPLRGLGNEKLFF. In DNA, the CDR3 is TGTGCCAGCAGTCCCCTAAGGGGTCTGGGTAATGAAAAACTGTTTTTT.

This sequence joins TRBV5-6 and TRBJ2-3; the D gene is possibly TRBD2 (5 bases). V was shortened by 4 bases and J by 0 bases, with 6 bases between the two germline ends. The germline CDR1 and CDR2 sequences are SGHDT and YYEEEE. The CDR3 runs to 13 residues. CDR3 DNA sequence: TGTGCCAGCAGCCGAGGGAGCACAGATACGCAGTATTTT. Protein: CASSRGSTDTQYF.

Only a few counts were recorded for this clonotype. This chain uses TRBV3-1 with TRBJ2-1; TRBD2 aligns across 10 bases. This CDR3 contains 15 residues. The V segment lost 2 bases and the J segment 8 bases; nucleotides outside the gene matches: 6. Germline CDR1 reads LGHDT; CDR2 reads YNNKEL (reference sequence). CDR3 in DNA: TGTGCCAGCAGCCAACACCCGGGACTAGCGTATGAGCAGTTCTTC. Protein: CASSQHPGLAYEQFF.

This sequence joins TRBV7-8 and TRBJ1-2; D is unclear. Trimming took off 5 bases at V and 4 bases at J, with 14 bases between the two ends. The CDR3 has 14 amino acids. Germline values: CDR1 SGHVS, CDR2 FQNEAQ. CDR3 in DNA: TGTGCCAGCAGCCCTATGGAGGCCAGCTATGGCTACACCTTC. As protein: CASSPMEASYGYTF.

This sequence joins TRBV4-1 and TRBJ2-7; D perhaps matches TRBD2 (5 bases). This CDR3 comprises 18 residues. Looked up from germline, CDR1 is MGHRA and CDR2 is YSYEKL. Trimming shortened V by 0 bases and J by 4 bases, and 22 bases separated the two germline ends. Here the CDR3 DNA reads TGCGCCAGCAGCCAAGACGCTCGGAGAGGGCGCGTAAGATACGAGCAGTACGTC. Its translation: CASSQDARRGRVRYEQYV.

DNA of the CDR3: TGTGCCAGCAGCCCGGGACTAGCGGGAAGGCATGAGCAGTTCTTC. Protein product: CASSPGLAGRHEQFF. The chain recombines TRBV7-3 with TRBJ2-1; 13 bases are a match to TRBD2. The CDR3 contains 15 residues. Germline assignment: CDR1 SGHTA and CDR2 FQGTGA. V shed 5 bases and J 8 bases; nucleotides not matched to a gene: 6.

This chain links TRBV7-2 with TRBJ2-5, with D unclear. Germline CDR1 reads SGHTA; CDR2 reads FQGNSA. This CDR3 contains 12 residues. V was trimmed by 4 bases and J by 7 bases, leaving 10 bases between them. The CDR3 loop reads CASSSGPGTQYF. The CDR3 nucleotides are TGTGCCAGCAGCTCAGGACCGGGGACCCAGTACTTC.

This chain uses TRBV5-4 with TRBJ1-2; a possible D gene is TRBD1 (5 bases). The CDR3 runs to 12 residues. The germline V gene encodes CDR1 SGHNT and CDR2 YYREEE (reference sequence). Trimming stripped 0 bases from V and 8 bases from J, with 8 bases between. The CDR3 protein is CASSLVAGGYTF. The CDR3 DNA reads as TGTGCCAGCAGCTTGGTCGCAGGGGGCTACACCTTC.

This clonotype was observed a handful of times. The CDR3 region is CASRPKLGRAFNEQFF. The DNA of the CDR3 is TGTGCCAGCAGACCCAAACTAGGCCGAGCTTTCAATGAGCAGTTCTTC. The chain joins TRBV12-3 or TRBV12-4 to TRBJ2-1, with D maybe TRBD2 (5 bases). The ends were cut back, 6 bases at V and 6 bases at J, with 21 bases in the middle. CDR3 length equals 16 residues.

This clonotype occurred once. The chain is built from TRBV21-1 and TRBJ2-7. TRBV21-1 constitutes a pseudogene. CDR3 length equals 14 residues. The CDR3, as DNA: TGTGCCAGCAGCAAAGACGGCTCCGCCTACGAGCAGTACTTC. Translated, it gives CASSKDGSAYEQYF.